This entry is about one T cell receptor beta chain. Its target is unknown. This sample stems from a study of cytomegalovirus exposure and HLA in healthy donors. In the study overall: There were 90 million to 140 million unique TCR beta sequences, drawn from about 179 million T cells, in an earlier analysis. Around 80 million unique TCR sequences came from HLA-typed donors in an early release. The study's findings and limits: Beyond CMV serostatus, there was no information to go on about immune exposure.

Primers for the PCR totalled 60 Vbeta and 13 Jbeta. Produced via immunoSEQ multiplex PCR; TCRdb's table is partial and in-frame only. Found here are 93,000 or so clones, around 61% of them singletons; the top ten hold roughly 3.3%. The sample taken for sequencing was PBMCs. This clonotype was sampled from a woman between 45 and 65 years old in good health and CMV-seronegative.

DNA of the CDR3: TGTGCCACTGCGGACAGGAACAATGAGCAGTTCTTC. It specifies CATADRNNEQFF. The J gene is TRBJ2-1, the V gene TRBV6-4; 7 bases line up with TRBD1. V shed 10 bases, J shed 5 bases, and the junction held 5 bases outside the gene matches. CDR1 is MRHNA and CDR2 is SNTAGT in the germline V gene. The CDR3 covers 12 residues.